This TCR beta chain was captured in a study of CD8 T cells in Susac syndrome. Overall study: The sequenced Susac syndrome patients included 5 or 6 who had clinically active disease and under ten who were in remission.

RNA was extracted with the RNeasy kit, and a quantity of roughly 0.5 to 1 ug was reverse transcribed using random hexamers. Amplification of TCR beta CDR3 across 54 Vbeta and 13 Jbeta was performed with immunoSEQ multiplex PCR. TCRdb reprocessed the immunoSEQ multiplex PCR reads with MiXCR, giving one entry per CDR3 protein. Counted here are 130,000 or so distinct CDR3 sequences, 85% to 95% occurring once; the ten biggest clones make up about 0.27%. The V and J ends lost 6 bases and 0 bases, in that order; junction bases with no gene match: 4. The CDR3 has 13 residues. Germline V gene sequence: CDR1 SQVTM, CDR2 ANQGSEA. The sample holds one count of this clonotype.

The source material was CD8+ T cells from PBMCs. The chain carries TRBV29-1 and TRBJ1-2, with 7 bases matching TRBD1. The sequence came from a human donor with Susac syndrome. CDR3 residues: CSVWDSANYGYTF. The CDR3 DNA reads TGCAGCGTATGGGACAGCGCTAACTATGGCTACACCTTC.